These 25 T cell receptor beta chains share one sample of origin, sequenced in a study of T-cell memory formation after mild COVID-19. TCRdb used MiXCR to reprocess the 5' RACE reads, holding one entry per CDR3 protein. The repertoire has about 450,000 distinct CDR3 sequences, around 22% of them found once; the top ten carry around 14%. The source material was PBMCs or a T cell subset sorted from them (not recorded which). The origin of the receptors is an adult woman who had mild COVID-19 (a few samples of this study predate the infection). Cell type and time point are not known.

The sample holds many counts of this clonotype. The chain employs TRBV12-3 or TRBV12-4 and TRBJ2-5; no firm D call. V was cut by 1 base and J by 7 bases, with 4 bases left in between. There are 11 residues in the CDR3. In nucleotides, the CDR3 is TGTGCCAGCAGTTTAGAAGGGACCCAGTACTTC. Translation: CASSLEGTQYF.

The count of this clonotype is one. This rearrangement joins TRBV24-1 to TRBJ2-2; D unresolved. This CDR3 region has 13 residues. V was pared by 4 bases and J by 4 bases, with 6 bases between. Germline-derived CDR1 and CDR2 are KGHDR and SFDVKD. CDR3 nucleotides: TGTGCCACCAGTGAGCTGGTCACCGGGGAGCTGTTTTTT. Translation: CATSELVTGELFF.

This sequence joins TRBV7-2 and TRBJ2-1; D unclear. The CDR3 loop spans 15 amino acids. Germline loops: CDR1 SGHTA, CDR2 FQGNSA. Trimming removed 4 bases from V and 4 bases from J, with 14 bases in between. The CDR3 loop reads CASSSAPKVYNEQFF. DNA of the CDR3: TGTGCCAGCAGCTCGGCCCCGAAGGTATACAATGAGCAGTTCTTC.

The chain recombines TRBV9 with TRBJ2-3, with D uncertain. Per the germline V gene, CDR1 is SGDLS and CDR2 is YYNGEE. This CDR3 comprises 13 residues. V was shortened by 4 bases and J by 5 bases, with 11 bases between the two germline ends. The CDR3 DNA sequence: TGTGCCAGCAGCTACGGGTGGGAAGATACGCAGTATTTT. As protein: CASSYGWEDTQYF. Combining the CDR3 with reference TRBV9 and TRBJ2-3 gives the whole variable domain DSGVTQTPKHLITATGQRVTLRCSPRSGDLSVYWYQQSLDQGLQFLIQYYNGEERAKGNILERFSAQQFPDLHSELNLSSLELGDSALYFCASSYGWEDTQYFGPGTRLTVL.

The chain employs TRBV5-1 and TRBJ1-3; no firm D call. Between the trimmed V and J ends, which lost 0 bases and 2 bases, there was a span of 12 bases. Germline loops: CDR1 SGHRS, CDR2 YFSETQ. This CDR3 spans 16 amino acids. This chain's CDR3 is CASSLAVGVAGNTIYF. The CDR3 DNA reads as TGCGCCAGCAGCTTGGCAGTTGGAGTCGCTGGAAACACCATATATTTT.

This clonotype was counted a few times. Relative to the germline gene, one junction end is altered; a read error may explain this. The gene calls are TRBV7-8 and TRBJ2-7, with TRBD2 matching over 13 bases. Germline-derived CDR1 and CDR2 are SGHVS and FQNEAQ. The CDR3 sequence is 18 residues long. The DNA for the CDR3 is TGTGCCACCAGCGGAATCGGACTAGCGGGAGTGGGATCCTACGAGCAGTACTTC. Translated: CATSGIGLAGVGSYEQYF.

The V gene is TRBV5-4, the J gene TRBJ2-3; TRBD2 matches 11 bases. The CDR3 covers 15 residues. CDR1 is SGHNT and CDR2 is YYREEE in the germline V gene (reference sequence). Trimming removed 0 bases from V and 5 bases from J; junction bases left unmatched: 2. CDR3 bases: TGTGCCAGCAGCTTGGTAGCGGGGGGGCAAGATACGCAGTATTTT. This encodes CASSLVAGGQDTQYF. Filled out from reference TRBV5-4 and TRBJ2-3, the complete variable domain reads ETGVTQSPTHLIKTRGQQVTLRCSSQSGHNTVSWYQQALGQGPQFIFQYYREEENGRGNFPPRFSGLQFPNYSSELNVNALELDDSALYLCASSLVAGGQDTQYFGPGTRLTVL.

This clonotype was recorded a few times. The chain recombines TRBV5-1 with TRBJ2-7; D gene unclear. The V and J ends lost 0 bases and 5 bases respectively, with 18 bases between them. Germline assignment: CDR1 SGHRS and CDR2 YFSETQ. The CDR3 spans 16 residues. CDR3 coding DNA: TGCGCCAGCAGCTTGGTGGAAAAAGCACCGGGCAACGAGCAGTACTTC. This encodes CASSLVEKAPGNEQYF.

V gene TRBV2 combines with J gene TRBJ2-1; the match to TRBD2 covers 9 bases. The junction had 10 bases not matched to a gene; V was cut back by 6 bases and J by 10 bases. The CDR3 length is 14 residues. Germline loops: CDR1 SNHLY, CDR2 FYNNEI. The CDR3 DNA follows: TGTGCCAGCAGGAAGACTAGCGGTTTGGACGAGCAGTTCTTC. Its protein is CASRKTSGLDEQFF.

The chain has TRBV4-1 and TRBJ2-5; 7 positions match TRBD2. Germline CDR1 is MGHRA and CDR2 is YSYEKL. This CDR3 has 14 amino acids. With 4 bases clipped from V and 4 bases from J, the junction kept 6 bases outside the gene matches. CDR3 sequence (DNA): TGCGCCAGCAGCCCTTGGGGGGGAAGAGAGACCCAGTACTTC. This encodes CASSPWGGRETQYF.

The chain combines TRBV12-3 or TRBV12-4 with TRBJ2-1, with a tentative D call TRBD1 (6 bases). This CDR3 is built from 11 residues. The V end was cut by 4 bases, the J end by 11 bases, with 9 bases between. The CDR3 DNA reads TGTGCCAGCAGTTCAGGGGTCAAGCAGTTCTTC. Protein sequence: CASSSGVKQFF.

This chain uses TRBV11-1 with TRBJ2-7; maybe TRBD1 (6 bases). The CDR3 is 15 amino acids. Germline V CDR1 and CDR2: SGHAT, FQDESV (reference sequence). Trimming took off 5 bases at V and 3 bases at J, with 17 bases between the two ends. The CDR3: CASSPEVAGDYEQYF. The CDR3 nucleotides are TGTGCCAGCAGCCCAGAGGTGGCAGGGGACTACGAGCAGTACTTC.

This clonotype was observed a handful of times. The chain is built from TRBV3-1 and TRBJ2-5, with 7 bases aligning to TRBD2. There are 15 residues in the CDR3. Losses at the gene ends were 1 base for V and 5 bases for J; bases not matched to a gene: 7. Per the germline V gene, CDR1 is LGHDT and CDR2 is YNNKEL (reference sequence). The CDR3 here is CASSQGSIAGETQYF. DNA for the CDR3: TGTGCCAGCAGCCAAGGAAGCATAGCGGGCGAGACCCAGTACTTC.

This clonotype was detected only a few times. The chain recombines TRBV27 with TRBJ2-1; D is perhaps TRBD1 (6 bases). V lost 8 bases and J 10 bases, leaving 24 bases between the germline ends. In germline, CDR1 is MNHEY, CDR2 SMNVEV (reference sequence). The CDR3 runs to 15 residues. As DNA, the CDR3 is TGTGCCAGCCTCACACGGCGGCAGGGGAATTGGGAGCAGTTCTTC. Translated: CASLTRRQGNWEQFF.

The CDR3 reads CATSDREKGNHEQFF. The CDR3 DNA is TGTGCCACCAGTGACCGCGAGAAGGGGAATCACGAGCAGTTCTTC. V gene TRBV24-1 combines with J gene TRBJ2-1; possible D gene TRBD1, 5 bases. This CDR3 region has 15 residues. V lost 4 bases and J 10 bases, leaving 19 bases between the germline ends. The germline V gene has CDR1 KGHDR and CDR2 SFDVKD.

This clonotype has more than one count but fewer than ten. J is TRBJ2-7 and V is TRBV4-3, with TRBD2 identical over 10 bases. This CDR3 spans 15 amino acids. Germline V gene sequence: CDR1 LGHNA, CDR2 YSLEER. Trimming cost V 7 bases and J 7 bases; bases outside gene matches: 13. CDR3 in amino acids: CASTPGSSGRQEQYF. The CDR3 DNA reads TGCGCCAGCACCCCGGGGTCTAGCGGGAGACAAGAGCAGTACTTC.

There are a few counts of this clonotype. The chain is built from TRBV24-1 and TRBJ2-1, with unresolved D. Germline V gene data show CDR1 as KGHDR and CDR2 as SFDVKD. V was trimmed by 8 bases and J by 4 bases, leaving 11 bases between them. This CDR3 is built from 13 residues. In DNA, the CDR3 is TGTGCCACCACCGAGCCCGTTTACAATGAGCAGTTCTTC. The encoded protein is CATTEPVYNEQFF.

This clonotype has just a few counts. The CDR3 nucleotides are TGTGCCTGGAGTGTACCAGCGGGAGGCCCCTACAATGAGCAGTTCTTC. Translating it yields CAWSVPAGGPYNEQFF. The V gene is TRBV30, the J gene TRBJ2-1; 9 nucleotides line up with TRBD2. The germline V gene has CDR1 GTSNPN and CDR2 SVGIG (reference sequence). The ends lost 0 bases at V and 2 bases at J; junction bases unmatched: 5. This CDR3 has 16 amino acids.

V is TRBV7-9 and J is TRBJ2-1; no clear D. The V gene lost 6 bases and the J gene lost 8 bases, with 14 bases spanning the gap. Germline values: CDR1 SEHNR, CDR2 FQNEAQ (reference sequence). CDR3 length: 13 residues. The CDR3 reads CASSRPAMDEQFF. The CDR3 DNA sequence: TGTGCCAGCAGTCGCCCCGCGATGGATGAGCAGTTCTTC.

At least ten counts were recorded for this clonotype. This chain uses TRBV7-3 with TRBJ2-3; 9 bases line up with TRBD2. V shed 6 bases, J shed 3 bases, and the junction held 4 bases outside the gene matches. Germline values: CDR1 SGHTA, CDR2 FQGTGA. The CDR3 consists of 14 residues. CDR3 DNA: TGTGCCAGCAGTAGTAGCGGGAGTACAGATACGCAGTATTTT. It encodes CASSSSGSTDTQYF.

This clonotype turned up a few times. The V call is TRBV5-1, the J call TRBJ2-4, with 8 positions matching TRBD1. From germline, CDR1 is SGHRS and CDR2 YFSETQ. Trimming took 0 bases from V and 8 from J; bases not matched to a gene: 7. This CDR3 spans 15 amino acids. This chain's CDR3 is CASSLADDRGYIQYF. In nucleotides, the CDR3 is TGCGCCAGCAGCTTGGCGGACGACAGGGGATACATTCAGTACTTC.

The chain links TRBV25-1 to TRBJ2-3; D remains ambiguous. V was pared by 1 base and J by 2 bases, with 16 bases between. Germline V gene sequence: CDR1 MGHDK, CDR2 SYGVNS. The CDR3 totals 17 residues. CDR3 sequence (DNA): TGTGCCAGCAGTGAATTGGGCAGCCTGGGCGTCACAGATACGCAGTATTTT. Its translation is CASSELGSLGVTDTQYF.

In this sample, this clonotype turned up a few times. CDR3 sequence: CASSLNGQGSHGYTF. The CDR3 nucleotides are TGTGCCAGCAGCCTTAACGGACAGGGTAGCCATGGCTACACCTTC. The chain joins TRBV27 to TRBJ1-2; 8 bases line up with TRBD1. J lost 6 bases, V lost 6 bases, and 12 bases had no gene match. Germline CDR1 and CDR2: MNHEY and SMNVEV (reference sequence). The CDR3 is 15 amino acids.

The rearrangement uses TRBV18 and TRBJ2-7; D possibly corresponds to TRBD2 (6 bases). The CDR3 is 15 residues long. Trimming took 3 bases from V and 0 from J, leaving 12 bases between them. Germline loops: CDR1 KGHSH, CDR2 LQKENI. CDR3 in DNA: TGTGCCAGCTCACCGGCGGGACCAAGCTCCTACGAGCAGTACTTC. This sequence encodes CASSPAGPSSYEQYF.

This clonotype was detected ten times or more. The chain has TRBV15 and TRBJ2-1; D not certain. Per germline, CDR1 LNHNV and CDR2 YYDKDF (reference sequence). Trimming removed 0 bases from V and 6 bases from J, with 9 bases in between. The CDR3 runs to 14 residues. For the CDR3, the DNA is TGTGCCACCAGCAGAGATCTGGCCAGCAATGAGCAGTTCTTC. This encodes CATSRDLASNEQFF.